This T cell receptor (beta chain) was sequenced in a study of blood T cell repertoires in COVID-19. Study details: In each case, the material was cDNA or gDNA derived from T cells, B-cell-depleted T cells, or PBMCs.

V lost 3 bases to trimming and J lost 3 bases; unmatched junction nucleotides: 7. The CDR3 contains 16 residues. CDR1 and CDR2 from the germline V gene are SGDLS and YYNGEE. Profiling relied on immunoSEQ multiplex PCR, and the TCRdb table lists in-frame clones only, not all of them. The sample holds under 35,000 clones, approximately 90% seen once. The specimen sequenced was peripheral blood. This TCR was sampled from a man between 60 and 70 years old with acute or convalescent COVID-19. J is TRBJ2-1 and V is TRBV9; 9 nucleotides line up with TRBD2. The CDR3 sequence: CASSAPSGASYNEQFF. In DNA form, the CDR3 reads TGTGCCAGCAGCGCCCCTAGCGGGGCGAGCTACAATGAGCAGTTCTTC.